The rows below give T cell receptor beta chains drawn from one sample of a study of blood T cell repertoires in COVID-19. The method was immunoSEQ multiplex PCR; TCRdb's version includes in-frame clones alone and lacks a portion of them. Among about 140,000 clones listed, about 82% were seen once. The sample taken for sequencing was peripheral blood. Every receptor here comes from a man in his fifties or sixties with acute or convalescent COVID-19. Both conserved end residues are part of each CDR3. A D gene is named only where the DNA matches it firmly. Clone size is not always given. Where it is, it says once, few, many or a class for expanded clones.

TRBJ1-2 . . TRBV19 CASRANYGYTF TGTGCCAGTCGTGCTAACTATGGCTACACCTTC
TRBJ2-7 . TRBD2 TRBV5-1 CASSSDGTSIYEQYF TGCGCCAGCAGCTCCGACGGGACTAGCATCTACGAGCAGTACTTC
TRBJ1-1 . . TRBV7-9 CASSFPGQGFTEAFF TGTGCCAGCAGCTTTCCCGGCCAGGGGTTCACTGAAGCTTTCTTT
TRBJ1-4 . . TRBV19 CASSRQLNEKLFF TGTGCCAGTTCTCGACAGCTTAATGAAAAACTGTTTTTT
TRBJ2-7 . TRBD1 TRBV19 CASREDRGEQYF TGTGCCAGTAGAGAGGACAGGGGCGAGCAGTACTTC
TRBJ2-2 . . TRBV19 CASRSEETATGNTGELFF TGTGCCAGTAGAAGTGAAGAAACCGCGACAGGGAACACCGGGGAGCTGTTTTTT
TRBJ1-2 . . TRBV27 CASSFNDRTYGYTF TGTGCCAGCAGTTTTAACGACAGGACCTATGGCTACACCTTC
TRBJ1-4 . TRBD1 TRBV5-5 CASSLGQGAGKLFF TGTGCCAGCAGCCTGGGACAGGGGGCAGGAAAACTGTTTTTT
TRBJ1-2 . . TRBV25-1 CASSEVGEAGANYGYTF TGTGCCAGCAGTGAAGTCGGGGAGGCGGGGGCTAACTATGGCTACACCTTC
TRBJ2-2 . TRBD1 TRBV5-1 CASSTGQAETGELFF TGCGCCAGCAGCACTGGACAGGCGGAGACCGGGGAGCTGTTTTTT
TRBJ1-3 . . TRBV3-1/TRBV3-2 CASSQGGPGNTIYF TGTGCCAGCAGCCAAGGAGGGCCCGGAAACACCATATATTTT
TRBJ1-3 . . TRBV7-8 CASSLVPSTQRNTIYF TGTGCCAGCAGCTTAGTCCCTTCCACACAGAGAAACACCATATATTTT
TRBJ2-6 . TRBD1 TRBV7-3 CASSLQGAGANVLTF TGTGCCAGCAGCTTACAGGGGGCTGGGGCCAACGTCCTGACTTTC
TRBJ1-1 . TRBD1 TRBV19 CASSIRGGVEAFF TGTGCCAGTAGTATTCGAGGGGGCGTTGAAGCTTTCTTT
TRBJ2-7 . TRBD1 TRBV7-8 CASSLTGGSSSYEQYF TGTGCCAGCAGCTTAACAGGGGGATCTAGCTCCTACGAGCAGTACTTC
TRBJ2-2 . TRBD1 TRBV7-9 CASVATGATGELFF TGTGCCAGCGTGGCGACAGGGGCCACCGGGGAGCTGTTTTTT
TRBJ2-2 . TRBD1 TRBV9 CASSPSGTGGITGELFF TGTGCCAGCAGTCCTTCCGGGACAGGGGGAATCACCGGGGAGCTGTTTTTT
TRBJ2-3 . TRBD1 TRBV6-6 CASSLNRGDTQYF TGTGCCAGCAGTTTAAACAGGGGAGATACGCAGTATTTT
TRBJ1-3 . . TRBV13 CASILNRERNTIYF TGTGCCAGCATCCTAAACAGGGAGAGAAACACCATATATTTT
TRBJ2-7 . TRBD2 TRBV5-1 CASSPRLASELNYEQYF TGCGCCAGCAGCCCGAGACTAGCGTCAGAATTGAACTACGAGCAGTACTTC
TRBJ2-1 . . TRBV19 CASSIPGGALGEQFF TGTGCCAGTAGTATACCGGGGGGCGCGTTGGGTGAGCAGTTCTTC
TRBJ1-6 . TRBD1 TRBV10-3 CAVSMGQGAESPLHF TGTGCCGTCTCGATGGGTCAGGGGGCAGAGTCACCCCTCCACTTT
TRBJ1-2 once TRBD1 TRBV2 CASSKRGPDYGYTF TGTGCCAGCAGTAAGAGGGGGCCAGACTATGGCTACACCTTC
TRBJ1-1 . . TRBV27 CASSSPTGMNTEAFF TGTGCCAGCAGTTCCCCGACAGGCATGAACACTGAAGCTTTCTTT
TRBJ1-2 . TRBD1 TRBV28 CASITTLDRARGYTF TGTGCCAGCATCACGACGTTGGACAGGGCCCGAGGCTACACCTTC
TRBJ2-7 . . TRBV18 CASSPFQVVGSYEQYF TGTGCCAGCTCCCCCTTCCAGGTGGTTGGGTCCTACGAGCAGTACTTC
TRBJ1-2 . . TRBV5-4 CASSLGGPGGASFRGYTF TGTGCCAGCAGCTTGGGAGGGCCGGGGGGCGCCTCCTTCCGTGGCTACACCTTC
TRBJ1-1 few . TRBV18 CASSPPSSPNTEAFF TGTGCCAGCTCACCACCGTCCAGTCCGAACACTGAAGCTTTCTTT